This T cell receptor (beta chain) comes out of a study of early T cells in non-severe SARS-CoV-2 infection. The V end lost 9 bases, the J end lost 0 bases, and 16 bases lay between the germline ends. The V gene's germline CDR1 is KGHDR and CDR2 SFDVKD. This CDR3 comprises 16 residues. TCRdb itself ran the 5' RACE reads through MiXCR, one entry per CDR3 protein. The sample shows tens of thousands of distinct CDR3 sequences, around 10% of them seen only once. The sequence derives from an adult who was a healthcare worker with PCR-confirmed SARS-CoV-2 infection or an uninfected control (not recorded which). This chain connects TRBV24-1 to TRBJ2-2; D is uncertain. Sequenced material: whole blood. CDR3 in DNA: TGTGCCACCCGCCCGACACCCCCGACGAACACCGGGGAGCTGTTTTTT. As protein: CATRPTPPTNTGELFF.